The source of this T cell receptor beta chain is a study of cytomegalovirus exposure and HLA in healthy donors. Study findings and constraints: In an earlier analysis, about 90% or about 30%: the productive usage of most TCR beta V segments. Compared with the roughly 730-donor mean, an Asian-associated ancestry cluster reportedly had fewer N-insertions, according to a later analysis. The authors enumerated 180 or so TCR beta chains as linked to cytomegalovirus. An analysis that was carried out later associated some 17,000 TCR beta sequences with HLA alleles at 0.05 false discovery rate.

V lost 1 base, J lost 7 bases, and 2 bases stayed unmatched. CDR3 size: 15 residues. Germline CDR1 and CDR2: SEHNR and FQNEAQ (reference sequence). The PCR was carried out with 60 Vbeta primers and 13 Jbeta primers. Sequencing used immunoSEQ multiplex PCR; TCRdb keeps in-frame clones, though not all of them. Among 250,000 to 350,000 clones, over 70% were seen once, and the ten largest hold about 0.28%. Only one count was recorded for this clone. What it binds is not known. Sequenced sample: PBMCs. The receptor was derived from a girl aged 2-10 years in good health and CMV-seronegative. The rearrangement links TRBV7-9 to TRBJ2-1, with TRBD2 identical over 12 bases. CDR3 loop: CASSLGTSGKNEQFF. CDR3 nucleotide sequence: TGTGCCAGCAGCTTAGGGACTAGCGGGAAAAATGAGCAGTTCTTC.